This is a list of T cell receptor beta chains from one sample in a study of blood T cell repertoires in COVID-19. Profiled with immunoSEQ multiplex PCR; TCRdb holds only in-frame clones, not every one. The sample gives around 58,000 clones, about 90% of which show up once; approximately 7% is in the top ten. Source material: peripheral blood. The receptor set was obtained from a woman aged 55-70 years with active or convalescent COVID-19. The CDR3 runs from the conserved cysteine through the conserved F or W. The D gene is left open where the match is weak. Clone size is not always given. Where it is, it says once, few, many or a class for expanded clones.

J: TRBJ1-1; V: TRBV13; D: TRBD1; size: -; length: 13; CDR3: CASSFTGGTEAFF; DNA: TGTGCCAGCAGCTTCACAGGGGGAACTGAAGCTTTCTTT
J: TRBJ2-1; V: TRBV24-1; D: -; size: -; length: 14; CDR3: CATSDSGTYNEQFF; DNA: TGTGCCACCAGTGATTCAGGGACTTACAATGAGCAGTTCTTC
J: TRBJ2-7; V: TRBV19; D: TRBD2; size: once; length: 14; CDR3: CASSSQRGLGEQYF; DNA: TGTGCCAGTAGTTCCCAGCGGGGACTTGGCGAGCAGTACTTC
J: TRBJ2-2; V: TRBV6-1; D: TRBD1; size: -; length: 17; CDR3: CASSERPSTGFGGELFF; DNA: TGTGCCAGCAGTGAGCGCCCCTCGACAGGGTTTGGCGGGGAGCTGTTTTTT
J: TRBJ1-1; V: TRBV28; D: -; size: -; length: 11; CDR3: CASSLTGEAFF; DNA: TGTGCCAGCAGCTTGACAGGTGAAGCTTTCTTT
J: TRBJ2-2; V: TRBV6-6; D: TRBD2; size: few; length: 16; CDR3: CASSSSAGGPSGELFF; DNA: TGTGCCAGCAGTTCGTCGGCGGGAGGGCCTAGCGGGGAGCTGTTTTTT
J: TRBJ1-6; V: TRBV28; D: TRBD1; size: -; length: 16; CDR3: CASSSNRDRANSPLHF; DNA: TGTGCCAGCAGTTCCAACCGGGACAGGGCTAATTCACCCCTCCACTTT
J: TRBJ1-1; V: TRBV5-1; D: TRBD1; size: few; length: 15; CDR3: CASSAGQGANTEAFF; DNA: TGCGCCAGCAGCGCCGGACAGGGGGCAAACACTGAAGCTTTCTTT
J: TRBJ1-2; V: TRBV30; D: -; size: -; length: 13; CDR3: CAWSPEKAGGYTF; DNA: TGTGCCTGGAGCCCGGAGAAAGCTGGTGGCTACACCTTC
J: TRBJ2-3; V: TRBV7-2; D: TRBD2; size: once; length: 16; CDR3: CASSLEPSGGTDTQYF; DNA: TGTGCCAGCAGCTTAGAACCTAGCGGTGGCACAGATACGCAGTATTTT
J: TRBJ2-2; V: TRBV28; D: -; size: -; length: 15; CDR3: CASSLFGRNTGELFF; DNA: TGTGCCAGCAGTTTATTCGGTCGGAACACCGGGGAGCTGTTTTTT
J: TRBJ2-2; V: TRBV5-4; D: TRBD2; size: -; length: 16; CDR3: CASSYLSGALTGELFF; DNA: TGTGCCAGCAGCTACCTCAGCGGGGCGCTCACCGGGGAGCTGTTTTTT
J: TRBJ2-1; V: TRBV7-9; D: TRBD2; size: -; length: 15; CDR3: CASSFLAGANNEQFF; DNA: TGTGCCAGCAGCTTCCTTGCGGGAGCAAACAATGAGCAGTTCTTC
J: TRBJ2-2; V: TRBV4-1; D: -; size: -; length: 18; CDR3: CASSQDGGLGLPGGELFF; DNA: TGCGCCAGCAGCCAAGACGGTGGTTTAGGACTCCCGGGTGGGGAGCTGTTTTTT
J: TRBJ1-1; V: TRBV9; D: -; size: once; length: 15; CDR3: CASSVGGTRNTEAFF; DNA: TGTGCCAGCAGCGTAGGAGGGACTAGGAACACTGAAGCTTTCTTT
J: TRBJ2-3; V: TRBV29-1; D: TRBD1; size: -; length: 14; CDR3: CSVIVGTGSDTQYF; DNA: TGCAGCGTTATCGTCGGGACAGGGTCCGATACGCAGTATTTT
J: TRBJ1-5; V: TRBV5-1; D: -; size: once; length: 15; CDR3: CASSLDGGNSQPQHF; DNA: TGCGCCAGCAGCTTGGACGGGGGAAACAGTCAGCCCCAGCATTTT
J: TRBJ2-5; V: TRBV24-1; D: TRBD2; size: -; length: 13; CDR3: CAATSGNGETQYF; DNA: TGTGCCGCGACTAGCGGGAATGGTGAGACCCAGTACTTC
J: TRBJ2-1; V: TRBV7-6; D: TRBD1; size: few; length: 15; CDR3: CASSLEGQGAGEQFF; DNA: TGTGCCAGCAGCTTAGAGGGACAGGGGGCGGGTGAGCAGTTCTTC
J: TRBJ2-3; V: TRBV2; D: -; size: -; length: 14; CDR3: CASSVGVSTDTQYF; DNA: TGTGCCAGCAGTGTAGGGGTTAGCACAGATACGCAGTATTTT
J: TRBJ2-5; V: TRBV4-1; D: -; size: -; length: 14; CDR3: CASGGPSVWETQYF; DNA: TGCGCCAGCGGTGGGCCTAGCGTGTGGGAGACCCAGTACTTC
J: TRBJ1-2; V: TRBV29-1; D: TRBD1; size: -; length: 13; CDR3: CSVHRQGSYGYTF; DNA: TGCAGCGTGCATCGACAGGGTAGCTATGGCTACACCTTC
J: TRBJ2-1; V: TRBV7-2; D: -; size: -; length: 13; CDR3: CASSSGLINEQFF; DNA: TGTGCCAGCAGCTCGGGACTCATTAATGAGCAGTTCTTC
J: TRBJ1-6; V: TRBV30; D: TRBD1; size: -; length: 15; CDR3: CAWSQTGQNNSPLHF; DNA: TGTGCCTGGAGTCAAACGGGACAGAATAATTCACCCCTCCACTTT
J: TRBJ1-5; V: TRBV6-6; D: -; size: -; length: 13; CDR3: CASSQQGLQPQHF; DNA: TGTGCCAGCAGCCAACAGGGCCTTCAGCCCCAGCATTTT
J: TRBJ1-5; V: TRBV19; D: -; size: -; length: 16; CDR3: CASSIGGTISNQPQHF; DNA: TGTGCCAGTAGTATAGGGGGGACAATAAGCAATCAGCCCCAGCATTTT
J: TRBJ2-7; V: TRBV11-2; D: TRBD1; size: -; length: 15; CDR3: CASSQGQIHSYEQYF; DNA: TGTGCCAGCAGCCAGGGACAGATCCACTCCTACGAGCAGTACTTC
J: TRBJ2-5; V: TRBV6-2/TRBV6-3; D: -; size: -; length: 13; CDR3: CASSYQRQETQYF; DNA: TGTGCCAGCAGTTATCAGCGGCAAGAGACCCAGTACTTC
J: TRBJ2-1; V: TRBV20-1; D: -; size: -; length: 10; CDR3: CSASVAEQFF; DNA: TGCAGTGCCAGCGTTGCTGAGCAGTTCTTC
J: TRBJ1-3; V: TRBV6-5; D: TRBD1; size: -; length: 13; CDR3: CASATGVGNTIYF; DNA: TGTGCCAGCGCTACAGGGGTAGGAAACACCATATATTTT
J: TRBJ2-3; V: TRBV29-1; D: -; size: -; length: 11; CDR3: CSVGTADTQYF; DNA: TGCAGCGTTGGAACAGCAGATACGCAGTATTTT
J: TRBJ1-5; V: TRBV27; D: -; size: -; length: 13; CDR3: CASSLWGAQPQHF; DNA: TGTGCCAGCAGTTTATGGGGCGCGCAGCCCCAGCATTTT
J: TRBJ2-2; V: TRBV7-9; D: -; size: -; length: 16; CDR3: CASSLGRTLGTGELFF; DNA: TGTGCCAGCAGCTTAGGTCGGACTCTCGGGACCGGGGAGCTGTTTTTT
J: TRBJ2-2; V: TRBV28; D: -; size: -; length: 15; CDR3: CASSFQGTNTGELFF; DNA: TGTGCCAGCAGTTTTCAGGGTACGAACACCGGGGAGCTGTTTTTT
J: TRBJ1-6; V: TRBV3-1/TRBV3-2; D: -; size: -; length: 16; CDR3: CASSPRQRNYNSPLHF; DNA: TGTGCCAGCAGCCCGAGACAGAGAAACTATAATTCACCCCTCCACTTT
J: TRBJ1-5; V: TRBV7-8; D: -; size: -; length: 12; CDR3: CASSLLDQPQHF; DNA: TGTGCCAGCAGCTTACTAGATCAGCCCCAGCATTTT
J: TRBJ1-6; V: TRBV6-1; D: TRBD1; size: -; length: 16; CDR3: CASSEALTGSHSPLHF; DNA: TGTGCCAGCAGTGAAGCGCTGACAGGGAGTCATTCACCCCTCCACTTT
J: TRBJ2-3; V: TRBV28; D: TRBD2; size: -; length: 17; CDR3: CASSLWASGGRTDTQYF; DNA: TGTGCCAGCAGTTTATGGGCCAGCGGGGGCCGCACAGATACGCAGTATTTT
J: TRBJ2-5; V: TRBV20-1; D: TRBD2; size: -; length: 15; CDR3: CSASGLAGQQETQYF; DNA: TGCAGTGCTAGTGGGCTAGCGGGGCAGCAAGAGACCCAGTACTTC
J: TRBJ2-2; V: TRBV6-5; D: TRBD1; size: once; length: 16; CDR3: CASSYPGTGNTGELFF; DNA: TGTGCCAGCAGTTACCCTGGGACAGGGAACACCGGGGAGCTGTTTTTT
J: TRBJ1-6; V: TRBV18; D: TRBD1; size: -; length: 15; CDR3: CASSPQGGENSPLHF; DNA: TGTGCCAGCTCACCGCAGGGGGGTGAGAATTCACCCCTCCACTTT
J: TRBJ1-2; V: TRBV6-2/TRBV6-3; D: -; size: -; length: 12; CDR3: CASSYTVYGYTF; DNA: TGTGCCAGCAGTTACACGGTATATGGCTACACCTTC
J: TRBJ1-2; V: TRBV28; D: TRBD1; size: -; length: 15; CDR3: CASSFGRRGRDGYTF; DNA: TGTGCCAGCAGTTTTGGTCGCAGGGGGCGCGATGGCTACACCTTC
J: TRBJ1-1; V: TRBV11-3; D: TRBD1; size: -; length: 14; CDR3: CASSRDRGDTEAFF; DNA: TGTGCCAGCAGCCGGGACAGGGGGGACACTGAAGCTTTCTTT
J: TRBJ2-7; V: TRBV28; D: -; size: -; length: 12; CDR3: CASSLTPYEQYF; DNA: TGTGCCAGCAGTCTCACTCCCTACGAGCAGTACTTC
J: TRBJ1-4; V: TRBV28; D: -; size: -; length: 14; CDR3: CASRRDRGNEKLFF; DNA: TGTGCCAGCAGGCGGGACCGGGGAAATGAAAAACTGTTTTTT
J: TRBJ1-6; V: TRBV7-3; D: -; size: -; length: 14; CDR3: CASSQDGVNSPLHF; DNA: TGTGCCAGCAGCCAGGACGGGGTTAATTCACCCCTCCACTTT
J: TRBJ1-5; V: TRBV6-2/TRBV6-3; D: -; size: -; length: 12; CDR3: CASSYSRGPQHF; DNA: TGTGCCAGCAGTTACTCCCGAGGGCCCCAGCATTTT
J: TRBJ1-1; V: TRBV2; D: -; size: -; length: 14; CDR3: CASSALGANTEAFF; DNA: TGTGCCAGCAGTGCCTTAGGGGCCAACACTGAAGCTTTCTTT
J: TRBJ2-1; V: TRBV7-2; D: TRBD2; size: -; length: 15; CDR3: CASSRGTSGRNEQFF; DNA: TGTGCCAGCAGCCGCGGGACTAGCGGGAGGAATGAGCAGTTCTTC
J: TRBJ1-1; V: TRBV28; D: TRBD1; size: -; length: 16; CDR3: CASSPSPGRGYTEAFF; DNA: TGTGCCAGCAGTCCCTCCCCGGGCAGGGGGTATACTGAAGCTTTCTTT
J: TRBJ1-2; V: TRBV19; D: -; size: -; length: 15; CDR3: CASSTSGYSNYGYTF; DNA: TGTGCCAGTAGTACCTCAGGCTACTCTAACTATGGCTACACCTTC
J: TRBJ2-7; V: TRBV15; D: -; size: -; length: 14; CDR3: CATSRAGSSYEQYF; DNA: TGTGCCACCAGCAGAGCGGGGAGCTCCTACGAGCAGTACTTC
J: TRBJ2-5; V: TRBV3-1/TRBV3-2; D: TRBD2; size: -; length: 17; CDR3: CASSQEGSGRGSETQYF; DNA: TGTGCCAGCAGCCAAGAAGGTAGCGGGAGGGGATCAGAGACCCAGTACTTC
J: TRBJ1-1; V: TRBV7-3; D: -; size: few; length: 14; CDR3: CASSRTGMNTEAFF; DNA: TGTGCCAGCAGCAGGACGGGAATGAACACTGAAGCTTTCTTT